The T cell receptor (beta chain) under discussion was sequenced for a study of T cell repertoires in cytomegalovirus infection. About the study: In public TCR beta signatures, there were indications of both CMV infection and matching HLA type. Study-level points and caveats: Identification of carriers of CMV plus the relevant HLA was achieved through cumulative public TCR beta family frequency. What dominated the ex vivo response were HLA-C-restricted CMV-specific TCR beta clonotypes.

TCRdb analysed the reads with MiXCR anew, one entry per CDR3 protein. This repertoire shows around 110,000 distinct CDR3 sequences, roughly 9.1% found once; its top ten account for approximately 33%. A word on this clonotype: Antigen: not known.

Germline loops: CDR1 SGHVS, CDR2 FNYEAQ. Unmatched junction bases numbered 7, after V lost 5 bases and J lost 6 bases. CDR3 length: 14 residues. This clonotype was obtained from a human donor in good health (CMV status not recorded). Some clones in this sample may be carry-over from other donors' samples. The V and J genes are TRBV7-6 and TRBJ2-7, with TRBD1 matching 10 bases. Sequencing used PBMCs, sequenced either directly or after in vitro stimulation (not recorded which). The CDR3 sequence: CASSPGQGNSEQYF. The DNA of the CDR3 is TGTGCCAGCAGCCCGGGACAGGGGAATTCCGAGCAGTACTTC.